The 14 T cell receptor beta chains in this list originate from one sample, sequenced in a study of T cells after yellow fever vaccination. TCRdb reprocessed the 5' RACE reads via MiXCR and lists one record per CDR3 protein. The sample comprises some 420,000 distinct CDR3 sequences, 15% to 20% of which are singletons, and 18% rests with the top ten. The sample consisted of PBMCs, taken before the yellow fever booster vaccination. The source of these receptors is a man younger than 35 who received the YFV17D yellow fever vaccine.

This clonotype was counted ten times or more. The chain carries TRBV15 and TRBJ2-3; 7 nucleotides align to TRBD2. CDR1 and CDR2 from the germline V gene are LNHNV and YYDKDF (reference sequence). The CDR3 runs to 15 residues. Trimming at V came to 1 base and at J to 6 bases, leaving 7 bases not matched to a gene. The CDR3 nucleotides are TGTGCCACCAGCAGAGCGGGGGAGGGGAGTGATACGCAGTATTTT. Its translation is CATSRAGEGSDTQYF.

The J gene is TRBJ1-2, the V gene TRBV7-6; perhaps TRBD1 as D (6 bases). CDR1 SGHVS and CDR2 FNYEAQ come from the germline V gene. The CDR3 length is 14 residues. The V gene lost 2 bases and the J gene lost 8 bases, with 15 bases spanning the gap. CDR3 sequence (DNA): TGTGCCAGCAGCTTAAGTTGGGGGCGTAAAGGCTACACCTTC. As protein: CASSLSWGRKGYTF.

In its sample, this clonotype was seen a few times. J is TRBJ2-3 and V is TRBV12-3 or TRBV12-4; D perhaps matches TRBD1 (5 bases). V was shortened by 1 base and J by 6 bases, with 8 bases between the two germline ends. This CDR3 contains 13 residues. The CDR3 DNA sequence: TGTGCCAGCAGTTTAGGAAACAGGGATACGCAGTATTTT. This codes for CASSLGNRDTQYF.

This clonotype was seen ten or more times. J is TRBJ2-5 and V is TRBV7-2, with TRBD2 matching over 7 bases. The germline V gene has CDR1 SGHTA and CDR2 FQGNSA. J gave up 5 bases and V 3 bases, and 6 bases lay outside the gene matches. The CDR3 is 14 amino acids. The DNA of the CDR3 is TGTGCCAGCAGCTTGCGGGGGAGGTGGGAGACCCAGTACTTC. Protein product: CASSLRGRWETQYF.

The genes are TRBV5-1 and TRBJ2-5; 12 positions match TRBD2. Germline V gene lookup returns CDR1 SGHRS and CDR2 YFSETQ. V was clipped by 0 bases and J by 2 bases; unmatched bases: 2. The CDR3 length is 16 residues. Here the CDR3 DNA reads TGCGCCAGCAGCTTGGGGACTAGCGGGGTACAAGAGACCCAGTACTTC. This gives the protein CASSLGTSGVQETQYF.

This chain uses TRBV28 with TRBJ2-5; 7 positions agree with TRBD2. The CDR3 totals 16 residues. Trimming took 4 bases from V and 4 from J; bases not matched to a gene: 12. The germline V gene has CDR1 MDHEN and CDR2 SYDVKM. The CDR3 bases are TGTGCCAGCAGTTCACCCTCTGGGGGGGTCGGAGAGACCCAGTACTTC. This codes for CASSSPSGGVGETQYF.

The CDR3 loop reads CASSLLTAGTEAFF. CDR3 sequence (DNA): TGTGCCAGCAGCTTGTTGACAGCGGGTACTGAAGCTTTCTTT. This chain joins TRBV7-9 and TRBJ1-1; D may be TRBD1 (5 bases). CDR3 length equals 14 residues. Trimming stripped 3 bases from V and 5 bases from J, with 13 bases between. CDR1 and CDR2 from the germline V gene are SEHNR and FQNEAQ (reference sequence).

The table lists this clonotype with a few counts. The CDR3 nucleotides are TGCAGCGGACAGGGACGTTTACTTGAAGCTTTCTTT. This encodes CSGQGRLLEAFF. This sequence joins TRBV29-1 and TRBJ1-1; the match to TRBD1 covers 7 bases. This CDR3 is 12 amino acids long. Trimming at V came to 7 bases and at J to 7 bases, leaving 9 bases not matched to a gene. CDR1 and CDR2 from the germline V gene are SQVTM and ANQGSEA.

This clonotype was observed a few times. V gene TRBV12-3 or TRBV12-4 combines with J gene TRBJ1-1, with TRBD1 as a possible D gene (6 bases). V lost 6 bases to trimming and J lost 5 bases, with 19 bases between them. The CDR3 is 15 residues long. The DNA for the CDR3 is TGTGCCAGCAGGAGGGGGTTTGAGGGATGGACTGAAGCTTTCTTT. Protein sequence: CASRRGFEGWTEAFF.

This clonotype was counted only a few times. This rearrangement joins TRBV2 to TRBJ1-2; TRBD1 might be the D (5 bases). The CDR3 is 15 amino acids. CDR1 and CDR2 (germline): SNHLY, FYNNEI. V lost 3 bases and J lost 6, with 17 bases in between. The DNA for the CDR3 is TGTGCCAGCAGTGAGGACGAGGCCAGGGTTCATGGCTACACCTTC. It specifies CASSEDEARVHGYTF.

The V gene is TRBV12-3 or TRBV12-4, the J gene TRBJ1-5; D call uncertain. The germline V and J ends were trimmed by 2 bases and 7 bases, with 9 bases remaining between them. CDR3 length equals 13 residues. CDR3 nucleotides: TGTGCCAGCAGTTTATCAGGTGGACAGCCCCAGCATTTT. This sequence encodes CASSLSGGQPQHF.

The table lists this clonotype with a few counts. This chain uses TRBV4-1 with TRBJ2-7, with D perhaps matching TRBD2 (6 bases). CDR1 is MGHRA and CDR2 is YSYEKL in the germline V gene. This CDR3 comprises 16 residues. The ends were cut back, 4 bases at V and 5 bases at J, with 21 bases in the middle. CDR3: CASSPQASGRSHEQYF. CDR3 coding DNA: TGCGCCAGCAGCCCCCAAGCCTCAGGGAGGTCCCACGAGCAGTACTTC.

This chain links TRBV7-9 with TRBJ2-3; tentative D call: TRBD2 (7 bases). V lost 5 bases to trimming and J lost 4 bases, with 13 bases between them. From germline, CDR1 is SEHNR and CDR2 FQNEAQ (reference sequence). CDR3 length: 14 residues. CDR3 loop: CASSPRGGSDTQYF. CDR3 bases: TGTGCCAGCAGCCCCCGCGGGGGCTCAGATACGCAGTATTTT.

Written as DNA, the CDR3 is TGTGCCAGCAGCCAGGGGTCTAGTGGCTACACCTTC. Its protein is CASSQGSSGYTF. The chain joins TRBV12-3 or TRBV12-4 to TRBJ1-2; D is perhaps TRBD1 (6 bases). The CDR3 covers 12 residues. V dropped 6 bases and J dropped 7 bases, with 12 bases sitting between them.